The present TCR beta chain was sequenced within a study of T cells in localized non-small cell lung cancer. Comment on this clone: Its specificity is not known.

CDR3 length: 15 amino acids. Germline assignment: CDR1 WSHSY and CDR2 SAAADI. V was pared by 2 bases and J by 0 bases, with 7 bases between. Regarding the study as a whole: Sequencing was limited to one tumor region, leaving the possibility of heterogeneity open. Among blood samples, higher T cell density accompanied longer overall survival. Paired adjacent lung recovered a median about 60 of the top 100 tumor clones. Peak T cell clonality was found in uninvolved adjacent lung, exceeding tumor.

Clones were sequenced by immunoSEQ multiplex PCR, and TCRdb holds only the in-frame ones, with some missing. The data hold about 23,000 clones, with roughly nine tenths observed a single time. The sequences come from peripheral blood, collected before any cancer treatment. The sequence was obtained from a woman aged 40-69 years with stage I lung adenocarcinoma. The chain recombines TRBV10-2 with TRBJ1-4; D is undetermined. The CDR3: CASSERDSTNEKLFF. The CDR3 DNA reads as TGCGCCAGCAGTGAGCGGGATTCAACTAATGAAAAACTGTTTTTT.